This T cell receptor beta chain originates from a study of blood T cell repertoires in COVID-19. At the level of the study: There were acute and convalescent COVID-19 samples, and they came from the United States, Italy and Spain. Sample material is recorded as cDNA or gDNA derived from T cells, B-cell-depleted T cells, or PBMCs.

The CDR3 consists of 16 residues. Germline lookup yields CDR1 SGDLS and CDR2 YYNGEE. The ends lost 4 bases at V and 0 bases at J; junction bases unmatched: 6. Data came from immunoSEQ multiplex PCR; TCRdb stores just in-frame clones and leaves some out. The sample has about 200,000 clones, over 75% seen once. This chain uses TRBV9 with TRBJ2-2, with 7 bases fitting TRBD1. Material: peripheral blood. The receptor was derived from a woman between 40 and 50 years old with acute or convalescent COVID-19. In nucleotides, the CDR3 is TGTGCCAGCAGCTCAACCGGGACAGCGAACACCGGGGAGCTGTTTTTT. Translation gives CASSSTGTANTGELFF. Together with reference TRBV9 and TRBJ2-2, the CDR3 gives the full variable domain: DSGVTQTPKHLITATGQRVTLRCSPRSGDLSVYWYQQSLDQGLQFLIQYYNGEERAKGNILERFSAQQFPDLHSELNLSSLELGDSALYFCASSSTGTANTGELFFGEGSRLTVL.